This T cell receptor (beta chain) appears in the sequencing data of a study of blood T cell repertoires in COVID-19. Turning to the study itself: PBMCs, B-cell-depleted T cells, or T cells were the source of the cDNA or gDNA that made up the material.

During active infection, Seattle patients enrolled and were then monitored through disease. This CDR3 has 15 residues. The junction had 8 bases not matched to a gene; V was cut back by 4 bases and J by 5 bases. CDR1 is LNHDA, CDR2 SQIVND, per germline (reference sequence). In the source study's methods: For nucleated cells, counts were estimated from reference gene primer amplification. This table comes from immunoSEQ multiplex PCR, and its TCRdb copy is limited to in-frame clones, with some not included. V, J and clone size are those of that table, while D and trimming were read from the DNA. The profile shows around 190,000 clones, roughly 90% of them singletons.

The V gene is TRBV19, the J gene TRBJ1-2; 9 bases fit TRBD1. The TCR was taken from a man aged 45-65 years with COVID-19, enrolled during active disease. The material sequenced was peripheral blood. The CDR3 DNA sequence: TGTGCCAGTAGTACCGGACAGGGGAGGTGGTATGGCTACACCTTC. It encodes CASSTGQGRWYGYTF.